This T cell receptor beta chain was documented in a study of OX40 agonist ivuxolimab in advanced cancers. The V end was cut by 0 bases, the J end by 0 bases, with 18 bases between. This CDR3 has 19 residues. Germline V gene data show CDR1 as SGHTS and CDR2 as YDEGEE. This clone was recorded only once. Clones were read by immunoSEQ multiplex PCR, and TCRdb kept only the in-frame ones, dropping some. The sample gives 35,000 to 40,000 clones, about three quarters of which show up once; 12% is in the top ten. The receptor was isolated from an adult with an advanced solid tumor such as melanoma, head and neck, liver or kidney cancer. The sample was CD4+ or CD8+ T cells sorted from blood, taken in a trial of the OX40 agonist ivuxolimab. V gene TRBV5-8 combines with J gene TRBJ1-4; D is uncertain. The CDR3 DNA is TGTGCCAGCAGCTTGGAGCGGCCATTTCACCCAGCAACTAATGAAAAACTGTTTTTT. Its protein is CASSLERPFHPATNEKLFF.